This TCR beta chain was found in a study of shared clonotypes between healthy human individuals. Whole-study results and caveats: A handful of donors showed sharing of around 5% of naive CD4 clonotypes.

Comments on this clone: The antigen is unknown.

V shed 6 bases, J shed 2 bases, and the junction held 5 bases outside the gene matches. CDR1 and CDR2 (germline): SGHRS, YFSETQ. This CDR3 is built from 13 residues. Measured with immunoSEQ multiplex PCR; TCRdb has only the in-frame clones, and not every one. The sample holds fewer than 850,000 clones, less than 95% seen once. Sequenced input: memory CD8+ T cells from PBMCs. Stated subset: CD45RO+ cells pooled with CCR7-negative TemRA cells. The TCR originated in a young man in good health. Some clones in this sample may be carry-over from other donors' samples. The rearrangement joins TRBV5-1 to TRBJ2-7, with 7 bases identical to TRBD2. For the CDR3, the DNA is TGCGCCAGCACGGGCGGGGGAACCTACGAGCAGTACTTC. Protein product: CASTGGGTYEQYF.